This is a list of T cell receptor beta chains from one sample in a study of cytomegalovirus exposure and HLA in healthy donors. Assay used: immunoSEQ multiplex PCR; TCRdb lists only in-frame clones, some missing. The table shows about 77,000 clones, with about 73% occurring only once. The sample consisted of PBMCs. These receptors were taken from a man aged 35-49 years in good health and CMV-seronegative. Each CDR3 is given with its conserved first and last residue. The D gene is left open where the match is weak. Clone size, where shown, is once, few, many, or a class for clones that have expanded.

-	TRBV7-2	TRBD2	TRBJ2-7	TGTGCCAGCAGCTTAGAACTAGCGTACGAGCAGTACTTC	CASSLELAYEQYF
-	TRBV11-2	-	TRBJ2-2	TGTGCCAGCAGCTTACAGGGGTACAACACCGGGGAGCTGTTTTTT	CASSLQGYNTGELFF
once	TRBV28	-	TRBJ1-5	TGTGCCAGCAGAGGAGGTGGGCAACGGCCCCAGCATTTT	CASRGGGQRPQHF
-	TRBV30	-	TRBJ1-2	TGTGCCTGGAGTAATCAGGGAGGCGGCTACACCTTC	CAWSNQGGGYTF
-	TRBV4-3	-	TRBJ2-3	TGCGCCAGCAGCCAAGGAGGTAAAGATACGCAGTATTTT	CASSQGGKDTQYF
-	TRBV12-2	-	TRBJ1-5	TGTGCAAGTCGAACTCCCGGGACAGGGAGAGGCAATCAGCCCCAGCATTTT	CASRTPGTGRGNQPQHF
-	TRBV7-9	TRBD1	TRBJ1-2	TGTGCCAGCAGCCTAGCAACCGGGACAGGGGAGGCGCCGCCGTATGGCTACACCTTC	CASSLATGTGEAPPYGYTF
-	TRBV2	TRBD2	TRBJ2-2	TGTGCCAGCAGGGAGGGACTAGCGGGAGGGTACACCGGGGAGCTGTTTTTT	CASREGLAGGYTGELFF
-	TRBV19	TRBD2	TRBJ2-7	TGTGCCAGTAGTCGACCGGCGGGAGGCGGGCACGAGCAGTACTTC	CASSRPAGGGHEQYF
-	TRBV18	-	TRBJ1-4	TGTGCCAGCTCACCGGGGGGGGGCGTCGATGAAAAACTGTTTTTT	CASSPGGGVDEKLFF
few	TRBV7-2	TRBD1	TRBJ2-2	TGTGCCAGCAACCTCGGACAGGGAAGCACCGGGGAGCTGTTTTTT	CASNLGQGSTGELFF
few	TRBV7-9	TRBD1	TRBJ1-1	TGTGCCAGCAGCCCCATTGGAGGGGGCGGGACTGAAGCTTTCTTT	CASSPIGGGGTEAFF
-	TRBV28	-	TRBJ2-1	TGTGCCAGCAGTTTAGGAAGCGGTTTCGCTTTCAATGAGCAGTTCTTC	CASSLGSGFAFNEQFF
-	TRBV7-9	-	TRBJ1-1	TGTGCCAGCAGCTTAGGAGGCCAGCACACTGAAGCTTTCTTT	CASSLGGQHTEAFF
-	TRBV27	TRBD1	TRBJ1-5	TGTGCCAGCAGTTCGGACAGGGAAAGAGAGGCAACTCAGCCCCAGCATTTT	CASSSDREREATQPQHF
-	TRBV9	-	TRBJ1-3	TGTGCCAGCAGCGCAAGGGGCGGATCTGGAAACACCATATATTTT	CASSARGGSGNTIYF
-	TRBV7-2	-	TRBJ2-7	TGTGCCAGCAGCTTAGCTCCTAGCGTCTACGAGCAGTACTTC	CASSLAPSVYEQYF
-	TRBV28	-	TRBJ1-1	TGTGCCAGCAGCTCTGAGCCCACTGAAGCTTTCTTT	CASSSEPTEAFF
-	TRBV7-6	TRBD1	TRBJ1-3	TGTGCCAGCAGCACCTACGGTGGGACAGGGTCTGGAAACACCATATATTTT	CASSTYGGTGSGNTIYF
once	TRBV5-4	TRBD1	TRBJ2-7	TGTGCCAGCAGCTTGGGACAGGGGGGTTTAGGGGAGCAGTACTTC	CASSLGQGGLGEQYF
once	TRBV6-5	TRBD1	TRBJ2-5	TGTGCCAGCAGTTCCACCGCGGGGACAGGGTCAGAGACCCAGTACTTC	CASSSTAGTGSETQYF
-	TRBV10-3	TRBD1	TRBJ2-5	TGTGCCATCAGTGTACAGGGGGCCCAGACCCAGTACTTC	CAISVQGAQTQYF
-	TRBV2	TRBD2	TRBJ2-1	TGTGCCGGGACTAGCGGGAGAGACTATGAGCAGTTCTTC	CAGTSGRDYEQFF
-	TRBV7-3	TRBD1	TRBJ2-1	TGTGCCAGCAGCCCACACAACGGACAGGGCAATGAGCAGTTCTTC	CASSPHNGQGNEQFF
-	TRBV5-1	-	TRBJ2-7	TGCGCCAGCTCCTCCGGAGGCAGTACAGCCTACGAGCAGTACTTC	CASSSGGSTAYEQYF
-	TRBV28	TRBD1	TRBJ1-2	TGTGCCAGCGGCACGACAGGGTATGGCTACACCTTC	CASGTTGYGYTF
few	TRBV28	-	TRBJ1-4	TGTGCCAGCAGGGCCACAGGGGAAAAACTGTTTTTT	CASRATGEKLFF
-	TRBV4-3	-	TRBJ1-5	TGCGCCAGCAGCGGTGACAGTCATAGCAATCAGCCCCAGCATTTT	CASSGDSHSNQPQHF
-	TRBV7-9	TRBD1	TRBJ1-3	TGTGCCAGCAGCTTAGGGACAGGGCCTGGAAACACCATATATTTT	CASSLGTGPGNTIYF
-	TRBV13	TRBD2	TRBJ2-1	TGTGCCAGCAGCTTAGGGGCGGGAGGGCCTGCTGAGCAGTTCTTC	CASSLGAGGPAEQFF
-	TRBV5-1	-	TRBJ2-7	TGCGCCAGCAGCTTGGGACTTGACGAGCAGTACTTC	CASSLGLDEQYF
-	TRBV27	TRBD2	TRBJ2-1	TGTGCCAGCAGTTTAAGCGGGAGTGGTTCTTACAATGAGCAGTTCTTC	CASSLSGSGSYNEQFF
-	TRBV7-6	TRBD2	TRBJ2-7	TGTGCCAGCAGCTGGGGGGTAGGCGGGAGATCCTCCTACGAGCAGTACTTC	CASSWGVGGRSSYEQYF
-	TRBV2	TRBD1	TRBJ2-5	TGTGCCAGCACTCGGGACAGGGGATCCGAGACCCAGTACTTC	CASTRDRGSETQYF
-	TRBV28	TRBD1	TRBJ1-5	TGTGCCAGCACCTCAATACAACGGACAGGGATTGACCAGCCCCAGCATTTT	CASTSIQRTGIDQPQHF
-	TRBV27	-	TRBJ1-2	TGTGCCAGCAGCGAGTACCAAGGGACGGGGGGTGGCTACACCTTC	CASSEYQGTGGGYTF
-	TRBV19	-	TRBJ2-7	TGTGCCAGTAGTATAAGTGGACTTGGGGAGCAGTACTTC	CASSISGLGEQYF
few	TRBV6-5	TRBD2	TRBJ2-1	TGTGCCAGCACTTCTAGCGGGAGCAATGAGCAGTTCTTC	CASTSSGSNEQFF
-	TRBV30	TRBD2	TRBJ2-1	TGTGCCTGGAGTGTCCTGACTAGCGGGAGCTACAATGAGCAGTTCTTC	CAWSVLTSGSYNEQFF
few	TRBV2	-	TRBJ1-1	TGTGCCAGCAGTGGGCTGGGAGGAAGGACTGAAGCTTTCTTT	CASSGLGGRTEAFF